This T cell receptor (beta chain) was profiled in a study of beta chain features in type 1 diabetes (dated by TCRdb to 2016 to 2019). Study-wide context: Mean age, gender distribution, total cell number and subset yield were not different between patients and healthy donors. Across all samples, some 100,000,000 sorted cells were examined, and cell number per subset correlated strongly with RNA yield. The study compared TCRB repertoires of sorted circulating CD4+ T cell subsets between recently diagnosed type 1 diabetes patients and matched healthy donors. Regulatory and stem cell-like memory subsets were obtained from only 8 patients and about 8 healthy donors, while naive and central memory subsets were obtained from all 30 or so donors.

Each donor gave one peripheral blood draw, about 100 mL on average, collected into heparinised tubes. A BD FACSAria II was used to sort naive, central memory, regulatory and stem cell-like memory CD4+ T cells with a panel that included CD45RO, CCR7, CD25, CD127, CD95 and CD27. Every sorted population had a purity above 98%. PBMCs were isolated immediately by Lymphoprep density gradient centrifugation and stained directly without culture. Samples were stained and sorted in pairs, with one healthy donor and one patient per experiment, so that batch effects were minimized. Trimming takes 5 bases off V and 4 bases off J; junction bases not matched to a gene: 9. From the cysteine up to the phenylalanine, the CDR3 has a length of 15 residues. This entry keeps only the CDR3 DNA: 45 bases, framed from base 1. According to the germline V gene, CDR1 reads MDHEN and CDR2 reads SYDVKM. This clone was seen a few times. This receptor's antigen is unknown. Nothing much larger sits one base from this clone, and base qualities are not available.

Study-wide findings and limitations: HLA sub-analyses involved small numbers of individuals, so any influence of HLA type on TCRB rearrangement remained unresolved. Naive, central memory and regulatory TCRB repertoires appeared more similar among patients than among healthy donors. At VDJ recombination sites, type 1 diabetes patients had fewer insertions and more deleted nucleotides, which implies abnormalities in thymic rearrangement. A moderate but significant shortening of TCRB CDR3 length was observed in type 1 diabetes patients in all four CD4+ subsets. Because cDNA was sequenced instead of genomic DNA, highly expressing activated cells could be over-represented, though the groups showed no difference in activation or CD3 levels. PCR may preferentially amplify shorter templates, but because patient and control samples were amplified and corrected together, any resulting skew would affect both groups equally.

The entire isolated RNA was reverse transcribed using the High Capacity cDNA Reverse Transcription Kit, and thus expressed TCRB transcripts were sequenced. Naive, central memory and regulatory T cell samples underwent deep immunoSEQ sequencing, averaging about 3.5 million total reads per sample. After sorted cells were lysed in RLT buffer, RNA was extracted with DNase-treated RNeasy Micro or Mini kits, with the choice depending on cell number. To prevent cross-contamination, every cell subset was processed on its own, while patient and healthy donor samples were processed together. Using the immunoSEQ multiplex PCR, TCRB sequences were amplified from cDNA into 87-bp fragments spanning the CDR3 region. Sequencing of the amplicons was done on the Illumina HiSeq platform. The paper's processing steps were these. PCR bias was computationally corrected using synthetic template baselines, reads within Hamming distance 2 were collapsed, and singletons that could not be merged were discarded. By aligning reads against IMGT, V, D and J genes, CDR3 length, and insertions or deletions at six rearrangement sites were assigned. Within each subset, clonotype counts were normalized to sorted cell number, after which true diversity and Gini coefficients were computed with the tcR R package. Repertoire sharing was quantified using the overlap coefficient calculated on TCRB nucleotide sequences. Out-of-frame TCRB sequences from naive cells were analyzed as a proxy for the pre-selection repertoire. TCRdb's version of the immuneACCESS table is confined to in-frame rearrangements and falls short of the full clone set. An unresolved V gene accounts for under half of the shortfall where checked; the remainder is of unknown origin. The DNA gave D and trimming, while V, J and clone size come from that table. The sample table contains about 620,000 clones; only one count was recorded for less than 20% of them. About 0.097% of the sample lies in the top ten.

The TCR was taken from a man between 18 and 29 years old in good health. Sequenced input: naive CD4+ T cells from blood. What this sample's cell subset or site label stands for: true naive CD4+ T cells. The sequence joins TRBV28 to TRBJ1-2; the junction holds 8 bases that match TRBD1. The CDR3 reads as follows: CASSLRTGQVYGYTF. The DNA reads as follows: TGTGCCAGCAGTCTTAGGACAGGGCAAGTCTATGGCTACACCTTC.